These 23 T cell receptor beta chains originate from one sample sequenced in a study of cytomegalovirus exposure and HLA in healthy donors. It was with 60 Vbeta and 13 Jbeta primers that the PCR ran. Sequenced by immunoSEQ multiplex PCR; TCRdb stores in-frame clones only, minus some. This sample has 75,000 to 100,000 clones, with 64% found just once. The sequenced sample was PBMCs. These receptor sequences come from a man aged 55 to 70 in good health and CMV-seronegative.

This clone has only a few counts. This chain joins TRBV18 and TRBJ2-4; no clear D gene. This CDR3 has 14 amino acids. Trimming shortened V by 3 bases and J by 5 bases, and 11 bases separated the two germline ends. CDR1 is KGHSH, CDR2 LQKENI, per germline. CDR3 coding DNA: TGTGCCAGCTCACCTCTTCAGTCCCAAAACATTCAGTACTTC. It translates to CASSPLQSQNIQYF.

J is TRBJ2-5 and V is TRBV6-5; 8 bases are a match to TRBD1. The ends lost 6 bases at V and 1 base at J; junction bases unmatched: 4. Germline V gene lookup returns CDR1 MNHEY and CDR2 SVGAGI. This CDR3 has 14 residues. CDR3 in amino acids: CASRRTGGQETQYF. The CDR3 DNA is TGTGCCAGCAGAAGAACAGGGGGCCAAGAGACCCAGTACTTC.

The chain is built from TRBV5-6 and TRBJ1-1; D might be TRBD1 (5 bases). V lost 5 bases to trimming and J lost 0 bases, with 11 bases between them. This CDR3 spans 14 amino acids. Germline CDR1 is SGHDT and CDR2 is YYEEEE. In nucleotides, the CDR3 is TGTGCCAGCAGTACAGGAGACATGAACACTGAAGCTTTCTTT. Amino acid sequence: CASSTGDMNTEAFF.

The V gene is TRBV5-1, the J gene TRBJ2-5, with D perhaps matching TRBD1 (7 bases). The DNA end is more similar to TRBJ2-7, so the J call may be wrong. CDR3 length: 13 residues. Germline assignment: CDR1 SGHRS and CDR2 YFSETQ. The CDR3 spells CASRDYRGSEQYF. CDR3 nucleotides: TGCGCCAGCAGGGACTACAGGGGATCCGAGCAGTACTTC.

This clone has more than one count but fewer than ten. This sequence joins TRBV2 and TRBJ1-1, with D maybe TRBD1 (5 bases). CDR3 length: 15 amino acids. CDR1 and CDR2 from the germline V gene are SNHLY and FYNNEI. The V end was cut by 1 base, the J end by 5 bases, with 14 bases between. For the CDR3, the DNA is TGTGCCAGCAGTGAAGATAGTCAGGGTGTAACTGAAGCTTTCTTT. This sequence encodes CASSEDSQGVTEAFF. The whole variable domain, filled in from reference TRBV2 and TRBJ1-1, reads EPEVTQTPSHQVTQMGQEVILRCVPISNHLYFYWYRQILGQKVEFLVSFYNNEISEKSEIFDDQFSVERPDGSNFTLKIRSTKLEDSAMYFCASSEDSQGVTEAFFGQGTRLTVV.

The rearrangement links TRBV2 to TRBJ1-3; tentatively, D is TRBD1 (6 bases). This CDR3 has 16 amino acids. The V end was cut by 7 bases, the J end by 2 bases, with 18 bases between. The germline V gene encodes CDR1 SNHLY and CDR2 FYNNEI. The CDR3 DNA reads TGTGCCAGCACCGCCATGGGGGGGGACACTGGAAACACCATATATTTT. Its protein product is CASTAMGGDTGNTIYF.

The chain recombines TRBV2 with TRBJ2-7, with 10 bases lining up with TRBD2. V lost 7 bases to trimming and J lost 7 bases; unmatched junction nucleotides: 13. Germline loops: CDR1 SNHLY, CDR2 FYNNEI. The CDR3 is 15 residues long. The CDR3 reads CASNGLASGSGEQYF. In DNA, the CDR3 is TGTGCCAGCAACGGGTTGGCTAGCGGGAGTGGGGAGCAGTACTTC.

The count of this clone is one. Compared with germline, one end of the junction differs, possibly owing to a read error. This sequence joins TRBV7-7 and TRBJ2-2; D possibly corresponds to TRBD1 (6 bases). The germline CDR1 and CDR2 sequences are SSHAT and FNYEAQ (reference sequence). There are 16 residues in the CDR3. This chain's CDR3 is CASSPRTDTNTGELFF. CDR3 nucleotide sequence: TGTGCTAGCAGCCCTAGGACAGATACGAACACCGGGGAGCTGTTTTTT.

This clone was seen a handful of times. The chain employs TRBV4-2 and TRBJ2-2, with TRBD2 identical over 12 bases. This CDR3 has 16 amino acids. After removal of 3 bases from V and 4 bases from J, the junction contained 3 bases not matched to a gene. Germline V gene lookup returns CDR1 LGHNA and CDR2 YNFKEQ. The CDR3 sequence is CASSHLGLAGTGELFF. DNA for the CDR3: TGTGCCAGCAGCCACCTGGGACTAGCGGGCACCGGGGAGCTGTTTTTT.

The V call is TRBV9, the J call TRBJ2-7, with a possible D match to TRBD2 (5 bases). Trimming pared 3 bases from V and 6 bases from J, leaving 16 bases between. Germline lookup yields CDR1 SGDLS and CDR2 YYNGEE. The CDR3 is made up of 14 amino acids. The DNA for the CDR3 is TGTGCCAGCAGCGCCCAACCATTGGACTTCGAGCAGTACTTC. It codes for CASSAQPLDFEQYF. The full variable domain, in which reference TRBV9 and TRBJ2-7 provide the parts outside the CDR3, is DSGVTQTPKHLITATGQRVTLRCSPRSGDLSVYWYQQSLDQGLQFLIQYYNGEERAKGNILERFSAQQFPDLHSELNLSSLELGDSALYFCASSAQPLDFEQYFGPGTRLTVT.

The chain combines TRBV28 with TRBJ1-5; 7 bases line up with TRBD1. Looked up from germline, CDR1 is MDHEN and CDR2 is SYDVKM. CDR3 length: 14 residues. The junction had 9 bases not matched to a gene; V was cut back by 10 bases and J by 3 bases. CDR3 in DNA: TGTGCCACACCGGGACAGACTGACAATCAGCCCCAGCATTTT. The encoded protein is CATPGQTDNQPQHF.

As regards this clone: Other DNA sequences in the sample encode the same CDR3. J is TRBJ2-7 and V is TRBV5-6; 8 bases align to TRBD2. CDR3 length equals 14 residues. Germline V lookup: CDR1 SGHDT, CDR2 YYEEEE. J lost 4 bases, V lost 1 base, and 4 bases had no gene match. The CDR3 DNA is TGTGCCAGCAGCTTGACTAGCGGACCTTACGAGCAGTACTTC. As protein: CASSLTSGPYEQYF.

V is TRBV14 and J is TRBJ2-7; 7 nucleotides agree with TRBD1. The CDR3 is made up of 13 amino acids. V shed 6 bases, J shed 5 bases, and the junction held 7 bases outside the gene matches. Germline V gives CDR1 SGHDN, CDR2 FVKESK. CDR3 loop: CASSGQAYHEQYF. CDR3 bases: TGTGCCAGCAGTGGACAGGCTTACCACGAGCAGTACTTC. The full variable domain, its missing parts supplied by reference TRBV14 and TRBJ2-7, is EAGVTQFPSHSVIEKGQTVTLRCDPISGHDNLYWYRRVMGKEIKFLLHFVKESKQDESGMPNNRFLAERTGGTYSTLKVQPAELEDSGVYFCASSGQAYHEQYFGPGTRLTVT.

There are a few counts of this clone. CDR3 sequence: CASSPGTGDGEQFF. The CDR3, as DNA: TGTGCCAGCAGCCCCGGGACAGGGGATGGTGAGCAGTTCTTC. This chain uses TRBV7-3 with TRBJ2-1; 10 bases match TRBD1. This CDR3 has 14 residues. V shed 5 bases and J 9 bases; nucleotides not matched to a gene: 7. CDR1 SGHTA and CDR2 FQGTGA come from the germline V gene. The full variable domain, completed using reference TRBV7-3 and TRBJ2-1, is GAGVSQTPSNKVTEKGKYVELRCDPISGHTALYWYRQSLGQGPEFLIYFQGTGAADDSGLPNDRFFAVRPEGSVSTLKIQRTERGDSAVYLCASSPGTGDGEQFFGPGTRLTVL.

DNA for the CDR3: TGTGCCAGCAGCGCCTCCGGGACTAGCGGGGGGGGGAGAGATACGCAGTATTTT. It specifies CASSASGTSGGGRDTQYF. V is TRBV7-2 and J is TRBJ2-3, with TRBD2 matching over 16 bases. Germline trimming cut 5 bases from V and 5 bases from J; bases unmatched to any gene: 10. Germline-derived CDR1 and CDR2 are SGHTA and FQGNSA. The CDR3 is 18 residues long.

J is TRBJ1-4 and V is TRBV29-1; no reliable D call. V was pared by 1 base and J by 6 bases, with 12 bases between. CDR1 and CDR2 from the germline V gene are SQVTM and ANQGSEA. CDR3 length: 14 amino acids. The CDR3 here is CSVEVSTLDEKLFF. The CDR3 DNA follows: TGCAGCGTTGAAGTGTCTACCCTTGATGAAAAACTGTTTTTT.

This sequence joins TRBV18 and TRBJ2-5; a weak D match, TRBD1 (5 bases). Germline CDR1 reads KGHSH; CDR2 reads LQKENI. With 0 bases removed from V and 5 bases from J, the gap between germline ends came to 13 bases. The CDR3 is made up of 15 amino acids. CDR3 DNA sequence: TGTGCCAGCTCACCACCGGCAGGGTTGGCGGAGACCCAGTACTTC. This sequence encodes CASSPPAGLAETQYF.

The gene calls are TRBV11-1 and TRBJ1-1; D call uncertain. Germline V gives CDR1 SGHAT, CDR2 FQDESV (reference sequence). This CDR3 contains 16 residues. Trimming took 0 bases from V and 0 from J, leaving 11 bases between them. The CDR3 DNA sequence: TGTGCCAGCAGCTTAGCGGTGAACACGCTGAACACTGAAGCTTTCTTT. Amino acids: CASSLAVNTLNTEAFF.

V gene TRBV30 combines with J gene TRBJ1-1, with 7 nucleotides matching TRBD1. The CDR3 loop spans 10 amino acids. Germline V lookup: CDR1 GTSNPN, CDR2 SVGIG (reference sequence). V gave up 5 bases and J gave up 8 bases; unmatched junction bases: 2. This chain's CDR3 is CAWGDREAFF. CDR3 nucleotide sequence: TGTGCCTGGGGGGACAGAGAAGCTTTCTTT.

The rearrangement joins TRBV19 to TRBJ2-7, with 12 bases that match TRBD1. V shed 4 bases and J 5 bases; nucleotides not matched to a gene: 9. CDR3 length: 16 residues. CDR1 and CDR2 from the germline V gene are LNHDA and SQIVND (reference sequence). CDR3 DNA: TGTGCCAGTAGTAACCCCCGGGACAGGGGGCACCACGAGCAGTACTTC. It translates to CASSNPRDRGHHEQYF.

This sequence joins TRBV19 and TRBJ1-3; 8 bases fit TRBD1. The V gene's germline CDR1 is LNHDA and CDR2 SQIVND (reference sequence). The CDR3 has 13 residues. V lost 8 bases, J lost 4 bases, and 4 bases stayed unmatched. CDR3 amino acids: CASATGAGNTIYF. CDR3 sequence (DNA): TGTGCCAGTGCGACAGGGGCAGGAAACACCATATATTTT.

The J gene is TRBJ2-6, the V gene TRBV2, with a tentative D call TRBD1 (5 bases). From germline, CDR1 is SNHLY and CDR2 FYNNEI. V lost 6 bases and J lost 1, with 13 bases in between. The CDR3 has 16 amino acids. The CDR3 loop reads CASRVPQVSGANVLTF. For the CDR3, the DNA is TGTGCCAGCAGAGTTCCACAGGTTTCTGGGGCCAACGTCCTGACTTTC.

The rearrangement uses TRBV6-5 and TRBJ2-1; D possibly corresponds to TRBD2 (5 bases). The CDR3 covers 14 residues. The ends were cut back, 5 bases at V and 9 bases at J, with 17 bases in the middle. Per the germline V gene, CDR1 is MNHEY and CDR2 is SVGAGI. CDR3 bases: TGTGCCAGCAGTGCGCCGGCGGGTCGTGGTGAGCAGTTCTTC. This encodes CASSAPAGRGEQFF.